This record concerns one T cell receptor beta chain sequence. The data are from a study of shared T cell receptors in the human thymus. CDR3 length equals 16 residues. Trimming removed 4 bases from V and 1 base from J; junction bases left unmatched: 5. Germline lookup yields CDR1 LGHNT and CDR2 FRNRAP. Produced via immunoSEQ multiplex PCR; TCRdb's table is partial and in-frame only. The sample has over 450,000 clones, approximately 80% seen once; the top ten hold about 0.013%. These sequences were also reported in another study, on human thymus T cells. As that report states: Donors were healthy Finnish babies undergoing corrective operations for congenital heart defects. Corrective cardiac operations yielded the resected thymus tissue. Repertoires from thymus and blood appeared to show biased V and J gene usage.

The rearrangement links TRBV12-5 to TRBJ2-1; 9 bases fit TRBD1. The receptor was derived from a boy under two years old with a congenital heart defect. The sample was thymocytes. The CDR3: CASGYADRGSYNEQFF. The CDR3 bases are TGTGCTAGTGGTTACGCCGACAGGGGGTCCTACAATGAGCAGTTCTTC.